This T cell receptor beta chain comes out of a study of T cell changes during pregnancy in multiple sclerosis. Some clones are missing from TCRdb's copy, which holds only in-frame ones; the method was immunoSEQ multiplex PCR. The sample shows 35,000 to 45,000 clones, roughly 90% of them seen only once. Germline loops: CDR1 SGHRS, CDR2 YFSETQ. V was shortened by 7 bases and J by 1 base, with 11 bases between the two germline ends. This CDR3 contains 13 residues. Sequencing was performed on peripheral blood, taken in the second trimester of pregnancy. This receptor was identified in a female donor in good health, enrolled as a control in a pregnancy study. V gene TRBV5-1 combines with J gene TRBJ1-1, with a weak D call TRBD1 (5 bases). This CDR3 is CASGRGRNTEAFF. DNA of the CDR3: TGCGCCAGCGGAAGGGGCCGGAACACTGAAGCTTTCTTT.